This is a list of T cell receptor beta chains from one sample in a study of cytomegalovirus exposure and HLA in healthy donors. The repertoire was sequenced with immunoSEQ multiplex PCR; TCRdb's copy has only in-frame clones and lacks some. The top ten clones hold under 5% of a sample with roughly 170,000 clones, almost 85% of them seen once. Sequenced: PBMCs. The receptors shown here come from a girl aged 5 to 17 in good health and CMV-seropositive. Each CDR3 is given with its conserved first and last residue. A D gene is named only where the DNA matches it firmly. Size is omitted from some rows. Given values are once, few, many or a class for expanded clones.

v_call: TRBV2
clone_size: NA
j_call: TRBJ1-1
d_call: NA
cdr3_nt: TGTGCCAGCAGTGAAACGACAGGGAACACTGAAGCTTTCTTT
cdr3_aa: CASSETTGNTEAFF

v_call: TRBV11-3
clone_size: NA
j_call: TRBJ1-4
d_call: NA
cdr3_nt: TGTGCCAGCAGCTTAAGTCAGAATTCTAATGAAAAACTGTTTTTT
cdr3_aa: CASSLSQNSNEKLFF

v_call: TRBV27
clone_size: NA
j_call: TRBJ1-2
d_call: TRBD1
cdr3_nt: TGTGCCAGCAGTTGGGACAGGGACAGGGGGAACTATGGCTACACCTTC
cdr3_aa: CASSWDRDRGNYGYTF

v_call: TRBV6-5
clone_size: NA
j_call: TRBJ1-1
d_call: NA
cdr3_nt: TGTGCCAGCAGTCCCCCGGGGACATACACTGAAGCTTTCTTT
cdr3_aa: CASSPPGTYTEAFF

v_call: TRBV2
clone_size: NA
j_call: TRBJ1-6
d_call: TRBD1
cdr3_nt: TGTGCCAGCAGTGGGAATGGACAGGGTTCACCCCTCCACTTT
cdr3_aa: CASSGNGQGSPLHF

v_call: TRBV7-9
clone_size: NA
j_call: TRBJ1-4
d_call: NA
cdr3_nt: TGTGCCAGCAGCTTAGTGGGGGGGGCTAATGAAAAACTGTTTTTT
cdr3_aa: CASSLVGGANEKLFF

v_call: TRBV28
clone_size: NA
j_call: TRBJ1-1
d_call: NA
cdr3_nt: TGTGCCAGCAGTTTGGCCCGGGGTGCTGAAGCTTTCTTT
cdr3_aa: CASSLARGAEAFF

v_call: TRBV21-1
clone_size: NA
j_call: TRBJ2-2
d_call: NA
cdr3_nt: TGTGCCAGCAGCAACCTAAACAGGGGGCAGGCCGGGGAGCTGTTTTTT
cdr3_aa: CASSNLNRGQAGELFF

v_call: TRBV5-1
clone_size: NA
j_call: TRBJ2-1
d_call: NA
cdr3_nt: TGCGCCAGCAGCTTGATCTCGGTTAGCTCCTACAATGAGCAGTTCTTC
cdr3_aa: CASSLISVSSYNEQFF

v_call: TRBV19
clone_size: once
j_call: TRBJ1-5
d_call: TRBD1
cdr3_nt: TGTGCCAGTAAGGACAGGGAAAGCAATCAGCCCCAGCATTTT
cdr3_aa: CASKDRESNQPQHF

v_call: TRBV28
clone_size: once
j_call: TRBJ1-2
d_call: TRBD1
cdr3_nt: TGTGCCAGCAGTTCCGCCTCGAAGACAGGGGGCATCTATGGCTACACCTTC
cdr3_aa: CASSSASKTGGIYGYTF

v_call: TRBV6-6
clone_size: NA
j_call: TRBJ1-1
d_call: NA
cdr3_nt: TGTGCCAGCAGTTATGGCTCTTCCACTGAAGCTTTCTTT
cdr3_aa: CASSYGSSTEAFF

v_call: TRBV9
clone_size: NA
j_call: TRBJ1-1
d_call: TRBD1
cdr3_nt: TGTGCCAGTAGACAGGGGGCAGGAATGAACACTGAAGCTTTCTTT
cdr3_aa: CASRQGAGMNTEAFF

v_call: TRBV5-4
clone_size: once
j_call: TRBJ2-7
d_call: TRBD1
cdr3_nt: TGTGCCAGCAGCCCGGGACAGGGTCCCTACGAGCAGTACTTC
cdr3_aa: CASSPGQGPYEQYF

v_call: TRBV6-6
clone_size: NA
j_call: TRBJ2-7
d_call: NA
cdr3_nt: TGTGCCAGCAGTTACTCTGACAAACTTATCTACGAGCAGTACTTC
cdr3_aa: CASSYSDKLIYEQYF

v_call: TRBV7-9
clone_size: NA
j_call: TRBJ2-5
d_call: NA
cdr3_nt: TGTGCCAGCAGCTTAATCGGTCGAGACCAAGAGACCCAGTACTTC
cdr3_aa: CASSLIGRDQETQYF

v_call: TRBV2
clone_size: once
j_call: TRBJ2-3
d_call: NA
cdr3_nt: TGTGCCAGCAACAAAGTGGGGAGTCGAACAGATACGCAGTATTTT
cdr3_aa: CASNKVGSRTDTQYF

v_call: TRBV7-9
clone_size: NA
j_call: TRBJ2-1
d_call: NA
cdr3_nt: TGTGCCAGCAGGTCCCCGAGAGACAATGAGCAGTTCTTC
cdr3_aa: CASRSPRDNEQFF

v_call: TRBV18
clone_size: NA
j_call: TRBJ1-2
d_call: NA
cdr3_nt: TGTGCCAGCTCCCCGGGTCTCGACTATGGCTACACCTTC
cdr3_aa: CASSPGLDYGYTF

v_call: TRBV5-6
clone_size: NA
j_call: TRBJ2-1
d_call: NA
cdr3_nt: TGTGCCAGCAGCTTCAGAACTACCTCCTACAATGAGCAGTTCTTC
cdr3_aa: CASSFRTTSYNEQFF

v_call: TRBV27
clone_size: once
j_call: TRBJ1-2
d_call: TRBD1
cdr3_nt: TGTGCCAGCAGGCCGACAGGGGGCGACTATGGCTACACCTTC
cdr3_aa: CASRPTGGDYGYTF

v_call: TRBV15
clone_size: NA
j_call: TRBJ2-1
d_call: TRBD2
cdr3_nt: TGTGCCACCAGCAGAGCTTGGCCTAGCGGGGGGGCTTGGGAGCAGTTCTTC
cdr3_aa: CATSRAWPSGGAWEQFF

v_call: TRBV25-1
clone_size: NA
j_call: TRBJ2-7
d_call: TRBD1
cdr3_nt: TGTGCCAGCAGTGAGTCCGGGACAGGGACCTACGAGCAGTACTTC
cdr3_aa: CASSESGTGTYEQYF

v_call: TRBV28
clone_size: NA
j_call: TRBJ2-3
d_call: TRBD2
cdr3_nt: TGTGCCAGCAGTCGGACTAGCGGGGGGCCCATTGGAGCCACAGATACGCAGTATTTT
cdr3_aa: CASSRTSGGPIGATDTQYF

v_call: TRBV6-1
clone_size: NA
j_call: TRBJ2-7
d_call: TRBD1
cdr3_nt: TGTGCCAGCAGCACGGGACAGGGAGGCTCCTACGAGCAGTACTTC
cdr3_aa: CASSTGQGGSYEQYF

v_call: TRBV6-6
clone_size: once
j_call: TRBJ1-1
d_call: NA
cdr3_nt: TGTGCCAGCAGCCTACTACCCGGCGCCGGGTACACTGAAGCTTTCTTT
cdr3_aa: CASSLLPGAGYTEAFF